This record covers a single T cell receptor beta chain. What it recognizes is unknown. This sample was included in a study of cytomegalovirus exposure and HLA in healthy donors. Study outcomes and limitations: Analysis performed later showed TCR beta chains linked to HLA being more clonally expanded than equally common others. Sequences of the TCR beta chain were said to predict the HLA-A and HLA-B alleles of most subjects accurately.

Everyone who donated was a healthy bone marrow donor. Amplification used 60 Vbeta primers and 13 Jbeta primers. The repertoire was sequenced with immunoSEQ multiplex PCR; TCRdb's copy has only in-frame clones and lacks some. Counted here are roughly 120,000 clones, roughly 70% occurring once; the ten biggest clones make up more than 3.5%. This TCR was recovered from a woman in her thirties or forties in good health and CMV-seropositive. The specimen sequenced was PBMCs.

CDR3 sequence (DNA): TGTGCCAGCAGCCCCGATCTCCTTACTAATAGGGGCTACACCTTC. This codes for CASSPDLLTNRGYTF. The chain uses TRBV9 and TRBJ1-2; D is unclear. With 4 bases removed from V and 8 bases from J, the gap between germline ends came to 21 bases. The length of the CDR3 is 15 residues. The V gene's germline CDR1 is SGDLS and CDR2 YYNGEE. The full variable domain, with the rest looked up from reference TRBV9 and TRBJ1-2, is DSGVTQTPKHLITATGQRVTLRCSPRSGDLSVYWYQQSLDQGLQFLIQYYNGEERAKGNILERFSAQQFPDLHSELNLSSLELGDSALYFCASSPDLLTNRGYTFGSGTRLTVV.